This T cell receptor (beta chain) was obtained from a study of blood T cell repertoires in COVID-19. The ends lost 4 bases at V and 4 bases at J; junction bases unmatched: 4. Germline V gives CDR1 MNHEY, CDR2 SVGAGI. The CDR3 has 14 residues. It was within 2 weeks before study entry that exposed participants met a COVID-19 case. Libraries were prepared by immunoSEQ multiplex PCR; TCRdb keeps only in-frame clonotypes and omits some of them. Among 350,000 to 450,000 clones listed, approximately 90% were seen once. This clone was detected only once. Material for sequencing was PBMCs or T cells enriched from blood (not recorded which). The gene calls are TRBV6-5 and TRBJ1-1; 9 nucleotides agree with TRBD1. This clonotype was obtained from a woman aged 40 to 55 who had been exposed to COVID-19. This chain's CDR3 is CASSSQTGGTEAFF. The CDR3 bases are TGTGCCAGCAGTTCCCAGACAGGGGGCACTGAAGCTTTCTTT.